The 9 T cell receptor beta chains in this list originate from one sample, sequenced in a study of cytomegalovirus exposure and HLA in healthy donors. Researchers ran the PCR with 60 Vbeta and 13 Jbeta primers. This table comes from immunoSEQ multiplex PCR, and its TCRdb copy is limited to in-frame clones, with some not included. The sample holds over 120,000 clones, roughly 80% seen once. Input material: PBMCs. Source of these receptors: a female donor in good health and CMV-seronegative.

The chain recombines TRBV18 with TRBJ2-7; 11 nucleotides agree with TRBD1. V dropped 6 bases and J dropped 2; count of bases not matched to a gene: 9. The V gene's germline CDR1 is KGHSH and CDR2 LQKENI. The CDR3 runs to 16 residues. The CDR3 spells CASSLRPGQGAYEQYF. CDR3 sequence (DNA): TGTGCCAGCTCCCTGAGACCGGGACAGGGGGCCTACGAGCAGTACTTC.

The chain couples TRBV19 to TRBJ1-6; the D gene is possibly TRBD1 (6 bases). Germline values: CDR1 LNHDA, CDR2 SQIVND (reference sequence). This CDR3 has 15 residues. The V end lost 8 bases, the J end lost 10 bases, and 21 bases lay between the germline ends. CDR3 bases: TGTGCCAGTGGGAACAGGGAGCTTATCGAGTCACCCCTCCACTTT. It encodes CASGNRELIESPLHF.

This clone appeared a single time. V gene TRBV29-1 combines with J gene TRBJ2-1, with TRBD1 as a possible D gene (6 bases). Trimming stripped 6 bases from V and 5 bases from J, with 11 bases between. The germline V gene has CDR1 SQVTM and CDR2 ANQGSEA. The CDR3 sequence is 12 residues long. CDR3: CSVGQPNNEQFF. In DNA, the CDR3 is TGCAGCGTCGGACAGCCAAACAATGAGCAGTTCTTC.

This sequence joins TRBV7-2 and TRBJ1-2, with D hard to call. Germline V lookup: CDR1 SGHTA, CDR2 FQGNSA. This CDR3 has 13 residues. V shed 2 bases and J shed 7 bases, with 11 bases lying between them. In DNA form, the CDR3 reads TGTGCCAGCAGCTTAAGCGTTATCGGTGGCTACACCTTC. This translates into CASSLSVIGGYTF. Together with reference TRBV7-2 and TRBJ1-2, the CDR3 gives the full variable domain: GAGVSQSPSNKVTEKGKDVELRCDPISGHTALYWYRQSLGQGLEFLIYFQGNSAPDKSGLPSDRFSAERTGGSVSTLTIQRTQQEDSAVYLCASSLSVIGGYTFGSGTRLTVV.

The gene calls are TRBV30 and TRBJ2-7; D might be TRBD2 (5 bases). The CDR3 extends over 12 amino acids. Trimming took off 7 bases at V and 3 bases at J, with 13 bases between the two ends. Germline V gene data show CDR1 as GTSNPN and CDR2 as SVGIG (reference sequence). Here the CDR3 DNA reads TGTGCCTTGATTCGGGGTGACTACGAGCAGTACTTC. It specifies CALIRGDYEQYF.

The V and J genes are TRBV6-1 and TRBJ2-5; 7 bases map to TRBD2. Trimming took 4 bases from V and 5 from J; bases not matched to a gene: 4. The CDR3 contains 13 residues. Germline lookup yields CDR1 MNHNS and CDR2 SASEGT. CDR3 amino acids: CASSGGLEETQYF. CDR3 DNA: TGTGCCAGCAGTGGAGGACTAGAGGAGACCCAGTACTTC.

The V and J genes are TRBV6-1 and TRBJ2-5; TRBD2 aligns across 8 bases. With the DNA end fitting TRBJ2-7 better, the J assignment may be wrong. Per germline, CDR1 MNHNS and CDR2 SASEGT. This CDR3 is 14 amino acids long. CDR3: CASSDWTSSYEQYF. The CDR3 DNA follows: TGTGCCAGCAGTGATTGGACTAGCTCGTACGAGCAGTACTTC.

This chain connects TRBV5-4 to TRBJ1-2; a weak D match, TRBD1 (5 bases). The CDR3 is made up of 12 amino acids. CDR1 is SGHNT, CDR2 YYREEE, per germline (reference sequence). V was clipped by 3 bases and J by 6 bases, with 9 bases between them. CDR3 sequence reads: CASSWGGDGYTF. Here the CDR3 DNA reads TGTGCCAGCAGCTGGGGGGGGGATGGCTACACCTTC.

This clone appeared many times. The chain uses TRBV5-6 and TRBJ2-1; 14 bases match TRBD2. Trimming removed 3 bases from V and 4 bases from J; junction bases left unmatched: 9. CDR1 is SGHDT and CDR2 is YYEEEE in the germline V gene. The CDR3 runs 18 residues. CDR3 in DNA: TGTGCCAGCAGCTCCGGACTAGCGGGGGGCGGGCCATACAATGAGCAGTTCTTC. It codes for CASSSGLAGGGPYNEQFF.